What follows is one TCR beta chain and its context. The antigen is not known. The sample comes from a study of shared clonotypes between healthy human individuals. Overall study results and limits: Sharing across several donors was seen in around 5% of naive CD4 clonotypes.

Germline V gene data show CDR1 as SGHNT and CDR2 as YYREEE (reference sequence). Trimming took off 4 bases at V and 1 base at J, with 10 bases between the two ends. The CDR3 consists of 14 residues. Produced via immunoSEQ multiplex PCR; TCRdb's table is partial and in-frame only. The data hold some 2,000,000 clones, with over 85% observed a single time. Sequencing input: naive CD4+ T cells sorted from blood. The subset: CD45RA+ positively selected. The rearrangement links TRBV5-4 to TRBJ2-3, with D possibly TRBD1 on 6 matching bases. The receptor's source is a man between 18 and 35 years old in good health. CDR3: CASSPGQRTDTQYF. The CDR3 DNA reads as TGTGCCAGCAGCCCCGGACAGCGCACAGATACGCAGTATTTT.